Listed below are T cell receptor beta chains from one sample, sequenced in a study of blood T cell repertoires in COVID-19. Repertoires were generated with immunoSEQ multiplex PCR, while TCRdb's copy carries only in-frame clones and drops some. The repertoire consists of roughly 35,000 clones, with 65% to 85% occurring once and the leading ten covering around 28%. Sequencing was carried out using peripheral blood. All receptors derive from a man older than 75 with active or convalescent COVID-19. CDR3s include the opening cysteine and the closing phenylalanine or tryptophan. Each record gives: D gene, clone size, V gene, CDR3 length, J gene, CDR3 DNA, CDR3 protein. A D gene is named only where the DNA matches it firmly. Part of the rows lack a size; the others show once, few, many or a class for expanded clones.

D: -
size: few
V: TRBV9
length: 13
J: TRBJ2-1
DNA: TGTGCCAGCAGCAGGACTGTAAACAATGAGCAGTTCTTC
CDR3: CASSRTVNNEQFF

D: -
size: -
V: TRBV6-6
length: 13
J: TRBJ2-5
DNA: TGTGCCAGCACCACAGATCTTCAAGAGACCCAGTACTTC
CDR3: CASTTDLQETQYF

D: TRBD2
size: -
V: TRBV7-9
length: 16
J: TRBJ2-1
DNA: TGTGCCAGCAGTTCGACCGGGACTAGCGTCTACAATGAGCAGTTCTTC
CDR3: CASSSTGTSVYNEQFF

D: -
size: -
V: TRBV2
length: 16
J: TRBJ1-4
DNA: TGTGCCAGCAGCGCAGAACGAGGAGCGAGTGATGAAAAACTGTTTTTT
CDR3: CASSAERGASDEKLFF

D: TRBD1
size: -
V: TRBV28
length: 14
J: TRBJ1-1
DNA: TGTGCCAGCAGACGACAGGGCAGGAACACTGAAGCTTTCTTT
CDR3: CASRRQGRNTEAFF

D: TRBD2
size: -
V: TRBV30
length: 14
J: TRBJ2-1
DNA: TGTGCCTGGAGTGGAGCGGGAGGTAGCCATGAGCAGTTCTTC
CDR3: CAWSGAGGSHEQFF

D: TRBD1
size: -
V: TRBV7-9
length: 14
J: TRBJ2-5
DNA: TGTGCCAGCAGCTTTTCGGACAGACAGGGGACCCAGTACTTC
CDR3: CASSFSDRQGTQYF

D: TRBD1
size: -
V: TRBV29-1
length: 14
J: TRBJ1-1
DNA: TGCAGCGTTACTCAGGACAGGGGAAGCACTGAAGCTTTCTTT
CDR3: CSVTQDRGSTEAFF

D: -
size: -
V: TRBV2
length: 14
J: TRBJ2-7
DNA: TGTGCCAGCAAGTCGGACTGGAACAAGTACGAGCAGTACTTC
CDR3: CASKSDWNKYEQYF

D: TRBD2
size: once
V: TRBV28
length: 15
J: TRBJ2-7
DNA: TGTGCCAGCAGTTTACCCGGGACTAGACTCTTACAGCAGTACTTC
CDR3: CASSLPGTRLLQQYF

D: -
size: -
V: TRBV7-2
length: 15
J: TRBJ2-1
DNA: TGTGCCAGCAGCTTAGCGGCGGGGCCATACAATGAGCAGTTCTTC
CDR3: CASSLAAGPYNEQFF

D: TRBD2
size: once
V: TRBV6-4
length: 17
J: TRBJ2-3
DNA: TGTGCCAGCAGTGGCCCGGGGGTAGCGGGGGATTTAGATACGCAGTATTTT
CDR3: CASSGPGVAGDLDTQYF

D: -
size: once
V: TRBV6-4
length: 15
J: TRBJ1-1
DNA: TGTGCCAGTCCTAGACGACAGGTGGGGAACACTGAAGCTTTCTTT
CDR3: CASPRRQVGNTEAFF

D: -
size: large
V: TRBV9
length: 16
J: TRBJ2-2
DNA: TGTGCCAGCAGCGTAGGAGGGCAGATAAGGACCGGGGAGCTGTTTTTT
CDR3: CASSVGGQIRTGELFF

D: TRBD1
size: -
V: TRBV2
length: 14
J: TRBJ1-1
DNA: TGTGCCAGCAGTGATCCGGGACAGAGCACTGAAGCTTTCTTT
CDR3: CASSDPGQSTEAFF

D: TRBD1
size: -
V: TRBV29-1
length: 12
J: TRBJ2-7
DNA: TGCAGCGTTATGGGCAGGGGGTACGAGCAGTACTTC
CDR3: CSVMGRGYEQYF

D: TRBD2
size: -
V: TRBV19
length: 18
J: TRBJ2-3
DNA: TGTGCCAGTAGCGTTTCAGGACTAGCGGGAGGTCGGACAGATACGCAGTATTTT
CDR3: CASSVSGLAGGRTDTQYF

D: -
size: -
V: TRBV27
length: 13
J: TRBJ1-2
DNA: TGTGCCAGCATCGGACCGGGGTTGGGAGGCTACACCTTC
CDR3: CASIGPGLGGYTF

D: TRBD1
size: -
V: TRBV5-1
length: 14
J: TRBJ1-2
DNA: TGCGCCAGCAATTCTGAGGGGGCAATCTATGGCTACACCTTC
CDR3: CASNSEGAIYGYTF

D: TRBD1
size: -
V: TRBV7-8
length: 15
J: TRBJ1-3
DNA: TGTGCCAGCAGTAACCGACAGGGGGCTGGAAACACCATATATTTT
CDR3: CASSNRQGAGNTIYF

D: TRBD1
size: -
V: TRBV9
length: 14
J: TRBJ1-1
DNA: TGTGCCAGCAGCTCCGGACAGGGTAACACTGAAGCTTTCTTT
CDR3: CASSSGQGNTEAFF

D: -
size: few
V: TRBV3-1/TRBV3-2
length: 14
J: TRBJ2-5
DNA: TGTGCCAGCAGCCAACCCCCCGACATTGAGACCCAGTACTTC
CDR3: CASSQPPDIETQYF

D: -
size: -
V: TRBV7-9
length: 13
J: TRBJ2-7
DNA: TGTGCCAGCAGCTCACAATTCGGGGGCGAGCAGTACTTC
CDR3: CASSSQFGGEQYF

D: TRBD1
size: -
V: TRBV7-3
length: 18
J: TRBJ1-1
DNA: TGTGCCAGCAGCCTAAAAAGGGGGCTTCTTTTACTGACGACTGAAGCTTTCTTT
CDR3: CASSLKRGLLLLTTEAFF

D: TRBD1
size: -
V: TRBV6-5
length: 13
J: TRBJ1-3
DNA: TGTGCCACCAAACAGGGGGCCGGAAACACCATATATTTT
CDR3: CATKQGAGNTIYF

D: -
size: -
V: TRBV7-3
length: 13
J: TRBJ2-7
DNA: TGTGCCAGCAGCTTAGACCCGGGGAGCGAGCAGTACTTC
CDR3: CASSLDPGSEQYF

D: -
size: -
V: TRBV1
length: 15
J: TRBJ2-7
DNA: TGCACCAGCAGCCAAGATTTGCGTTCGTCCTACGAGCAGTACTTC
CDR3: CTSSQDLRSSYEQYF

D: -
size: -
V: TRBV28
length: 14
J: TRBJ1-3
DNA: TGTGCCAGCAGCACCACAGGGCGTGGAAACACCATATATTTT
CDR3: CASSTTGRGNTIYF

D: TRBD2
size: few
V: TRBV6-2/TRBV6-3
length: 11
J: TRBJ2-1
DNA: TGTGCCAGCAGTTACCCGGGGGGGCAGTTCTTC
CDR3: CASSYPGGQFF

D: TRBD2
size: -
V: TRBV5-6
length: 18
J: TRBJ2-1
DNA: TGTGCCAGCAGCTTGTTAGGGCTAGCGGGAGGGAAGTACAATGAGCAGTTCTTC
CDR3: CASSLLGLAGGKYNEQFF

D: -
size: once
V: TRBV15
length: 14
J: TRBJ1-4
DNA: TGTGCCACCAGCAGAGGTCCAGTGAATGAAAAACTGTTTTTT
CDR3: CATSRGPVNEKLFF

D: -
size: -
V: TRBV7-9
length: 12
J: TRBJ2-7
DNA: TGTGCCAGCAGCCCAGGGTTTTACGAGCAGTACTTC
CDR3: CASSPGFYEQYF